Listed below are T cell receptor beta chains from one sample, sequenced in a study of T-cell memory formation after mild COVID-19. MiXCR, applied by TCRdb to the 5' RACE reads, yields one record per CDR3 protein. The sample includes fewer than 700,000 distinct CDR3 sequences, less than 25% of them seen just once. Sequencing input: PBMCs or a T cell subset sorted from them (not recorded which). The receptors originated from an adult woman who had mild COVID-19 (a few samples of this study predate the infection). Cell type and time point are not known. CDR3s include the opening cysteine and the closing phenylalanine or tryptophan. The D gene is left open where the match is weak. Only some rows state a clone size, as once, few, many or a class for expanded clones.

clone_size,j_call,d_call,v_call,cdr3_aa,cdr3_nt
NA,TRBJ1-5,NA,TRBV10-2,CASSESNRLGQPQHF,TGCGCCAGCAGTGAGTCGAATCGGTTGGGTCAGCCCCAGCATTTT
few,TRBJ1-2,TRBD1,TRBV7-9,CASSLVVLDRNYGYTF,TGTGCCAGCAGCTTAGTTGTTCTGGACAGGAACTATGGCTACACCTTC
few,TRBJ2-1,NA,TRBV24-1,CATRGRSYNEQFF,TGTGCCACCCGAGGGAGGTCCTACAATGAGCAGTTCTTC
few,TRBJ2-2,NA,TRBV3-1,CASSPIRGNGELFF,TGTGCCAGCAGCCCAATAAGGGGGAACGGGGAGCTGTTTTTT
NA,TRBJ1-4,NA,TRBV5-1,CASSLARDAWTPNEKLFF,TGCGCCAGCAGCTTGGCCAGGGACGCCTGGACGCCTAATGAAAAACTGTTTTTT
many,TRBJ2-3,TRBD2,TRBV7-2,CASSFGGGRTDTQYF,TGTGCCAGCAGCTTCGGGGGGGGCCGCACAGATACGCAGTATTTT
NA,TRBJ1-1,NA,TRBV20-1,CSASSSEAFF,TGCAGTGCTAGTTCATCTGAAGCTTTCTTT
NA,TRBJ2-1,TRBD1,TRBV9,CASSLSRTGGRNNEQFF,TGTGCCAGCAGCCTCAGCCGGACAGGGGGAAGAAACAATGAGCAGTTCTTC
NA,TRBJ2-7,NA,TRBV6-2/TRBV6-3,CASSYLGVREQYF,TGTGCCAGCAGTTACCTAGGGGTACGCGAGCAGTACTTC
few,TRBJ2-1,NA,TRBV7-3,CASSFGSMDEQFF,TGTGCCAGCAGCTTCGGGTCGATGGATGAGCAGTTCTTC
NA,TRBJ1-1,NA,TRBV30,CAWSQGGGTEAFF,TGTGCCTGGAGCCAGGGAGGGGGCACTGAAGCTTTCTTT
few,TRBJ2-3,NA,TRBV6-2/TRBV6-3,CASTLKEGRATDTQYF,TGTGCCAGCACCCTCAAAGAGGGACGGGCTACAGATACGCAGTATTTT
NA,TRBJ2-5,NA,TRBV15,CATSRDRVGRETQYF,TGTGCCACCAGCAGAGATCGGGTCGGGCGGGAGACCCAGTACTTC
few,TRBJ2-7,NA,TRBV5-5,CASSWGEAFSYEQYF,TGTGCCAGCAGCTGGGGGGAGGCCTTCTCCTACGAGCAGTACTTC
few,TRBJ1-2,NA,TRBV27,CASSSHNNYGYTF,TGTGCCAGCAGTTCACACAATAACTATGGCTACACCTTC
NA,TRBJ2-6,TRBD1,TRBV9,CASSAQGTGTGANVLTF,TGTGCCAGCAGCGCCCAAGGGACAGGGACTGGGGCCAACGTCCTGACTTTC
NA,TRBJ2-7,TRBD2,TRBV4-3,CASSQDSGGFSYEQYF,TGCGCCAGCAGCCAAGATAGCGGGGGGTTCTCCTACGAGCAGTACTTC
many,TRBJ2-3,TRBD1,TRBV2,CASSERFPKDRGVTDTQYF,TGTGCCAGCAGTGAACGCTTTCCAAAGGACAGGGGGGTCACAGATACGCAGTATTTT
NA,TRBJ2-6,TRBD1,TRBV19,CASILGWTGPSGANVLTF,TGTGCCAGTATCCTTGGATGGACAGGTCCCTCCGGGGCCAACGTCCTGACTTTC
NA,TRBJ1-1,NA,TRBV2,CASIGGADSMNTEAFF,TGTGCCAGCATCGGTGGGGCAGATAGCATGAACACTGAAGCTTTCTTT
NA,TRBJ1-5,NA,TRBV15,CATSRSANQPQHF,TGTGCCACCAGCCGCTCGGCGAATCAGCCCCAGCATTTT
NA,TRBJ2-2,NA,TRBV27,CASSSVGNTGELFF,TGTGCCAGCAGTTCGGTAGGGAACACCGGGGAGCTGTTTTTT
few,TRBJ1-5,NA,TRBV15,CATSRAGVAHRNQPQHF,TGTGCCACCAGCAGAGCGGGCGTTGCTCACCGAAATCAGCCCCAGCATTTT
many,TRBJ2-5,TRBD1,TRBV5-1,CASSWTGEGETQYF,TGCGCCAGCAGCTGGACAGGGGAGGGAGAGACCCAGTACTTC
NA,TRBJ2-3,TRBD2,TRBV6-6,CASSYQSRTSLPDTQYF,TGTGCCAGCAGTTACCAATCCCGGACTAGCCTCCCAGATACGCAGTATTTT
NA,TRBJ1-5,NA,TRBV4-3,CASSQDPGARQPQHF,TGCGCCAGCAGCCAAGATCCGGGGGCTCGGCAGCCCCAGCATTTT
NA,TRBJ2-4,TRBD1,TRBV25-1,CASSELSTGGGNIQYF,TGTGCCAGCAGTGAATTATCGACAGGGGGCGGAAACATTCAGTACTTC
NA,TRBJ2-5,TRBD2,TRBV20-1,CSAAGEARKTQYF,TGCAGTGCCGCGGGGGAGGCCAGGAAGACCCAGTACTTC
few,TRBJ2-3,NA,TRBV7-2,CASSSVGGQADTQYF,TGTGCCAGCAGCTCGGTGGGAGGACAGGCAGATACGCAGTATTTT
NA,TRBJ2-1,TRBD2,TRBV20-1,CSAQPWTSGRGNEQFF,TGCAGTGCTCAACCATGGACTAGCGGGAGGGGCAATGAGCAGTTCTTC
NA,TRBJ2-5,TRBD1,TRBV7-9,CASSRTGVQQETQYF,TGTGCCAGCAGCCGGACAGGGGTCCAACAAGAGACCCAGTACTTC
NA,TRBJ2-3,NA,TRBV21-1,CASSAPGTADTDTQYF,TGTGCCAGCAGCGCCCCCGGGACGGCGGACACAGATACGCAGTATTTT
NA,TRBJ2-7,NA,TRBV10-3,CAISPVAAEQYF,TGTGCCATCAGCCCCGTGGCAGCGGAGCAGTACTTC